The T cell receptor beta chain under discussion was sequenced for a study of T cell changes during pregnancy in multiple sclerosis. This CDR3 has 15 residues. CDR1 is SGHNT and CDR2 is YYREEE in the germline V gene (reference sequence). V dropped 2 bases and J dropped 4; count of bases not matched to a gene: 9. TCRdb's table, derived via immunoSEQ multiplex PCR, lists solely in-frame clones and lacks some. This sample has more than 35,000 clones, with about nine tenths found just once. The receptor comes from a female donor in good health, enrolled as a control in a pregnancy study. The chain has TRBV5-4 and TRBJ2-7; 7 bases agree with TRBD1. The material sequenced was CD4+ T cells from peripheral blood mononuclear cells, taken in the first trimester of pregnancy. CDR3 nucleotides: TGTGCCAGCAGCTTTTCGACAGGGAATAGGTACGAGCAGTACTTC. Residues: CASSFSTGNRYEQYF.